This TCR beta chain was identified in a study of cytomegalovirus exposure and HLA in healthy donors. A multiplex PCR was run with 60 Vbeta primers and 13 Jbeta primers. Measured with immunoSEQ multiplex PCR; TCRdb has only the in-frame clones, and not every one. The sample includes 130,000 to 150,000 clones, roughly 80% of them seen just once. This receptor was taken from a woman between 45 and 65 years old in good health and CMV-seropositive. Specimen: PBMCs.

The CDR3 loop is CASSSGTSGGAYNEQFF. CDR3 bases: TGTGCCAGCAGCTCCGGGACTAGCGGGGGGGCCTACAATGAGCAGTTCTTC. V usage is TRBV5-6 and J usage is TRBJ2-1, with 16 bases that match TRBD2. The V and J ends lost 3 bases and 2 bases, in that order; junction bases with no gene match: 2. The CDR3 consists of 17 residues. CDR1 is SGHDT, CDR2 YYEEEE, per germline.